The T cell receptor (beta chain) under discussion was sequenced for a study of T cells in Graves' hyperthyroidism and ophthalmopathy. Notes on the study in general: A model of 13 V-J features distinguished ophthalmopathy from stable hyperthyroidism. Most clonotypes expanded in the thyroid (above 0.001) were also present in blood.

RNA transcripts provided the source from which TCR beta CDR3 regions were amplified. The HTBI primer set served for first-round RT-PCR of the TCR CDR3. One entry per CDR3 protein, called by TCRdb with MiXCR from the multiplex PCR reads. Of roughly 600,000 distinct CDR3 sequences in the sample, more than 14% were seen once. This clonotype occurred many times. What it recognizes is unknown. Per the germline V gene, CDR1 is ENHRY and CDR2 is SYGVKD. J lost 6 bases, V lost 8 bases, and 5 bases had no gene match. This CDR3 has 13 residues. Uncontrolled infection, other autoimmune disease, pregnancy or lactation led to exclusion.

This rearrangement joins TRBV10-3 to TRBJ2-3; 10 positions match TRBD2. Sequenced: blood. This receptor was obtained from a woman aged 45-65 years with Graves' ophthalmopathy. The CDR3 region is CAIGSGRADTQYF. The CDR3 DNA is TGTGCCATCGGCAGCGGGAGGGCGGATACGCAGTATTTT.